This T cell receptor (beta chain) stems from a study of cytomegalovirus exposure and HLA in healthy donors. V trimming: 6 bases; J trimming: 6 bases; junction bases outside the gene matches: 8. This CDR3 has 15 amino acids. The V gene's germline CDR1 is SGHRS and CDR2 YFSETQ. The PCR used 60 Vbeta and 13 Jbeta primers. Profiled with immunoSEQ multiplex PCR; TCRdb holds only in-frame clones, not every one. The sample includes fewer than 150,000 clones. This sequence was found in a woman aged 55-69 years in good health and CMV-seronegative. The chain combines TRBV5-1 with TRBJ2-2, with TRBD2 matching 10 bases. Input material: PBMCs. DNA for the CDR3: TGCGCCAGCACCTCTAGCGGGAGCTCGGCCGGGGAGCTGTTTTTT. Translating it yields CASTSSGSSAGELFF.